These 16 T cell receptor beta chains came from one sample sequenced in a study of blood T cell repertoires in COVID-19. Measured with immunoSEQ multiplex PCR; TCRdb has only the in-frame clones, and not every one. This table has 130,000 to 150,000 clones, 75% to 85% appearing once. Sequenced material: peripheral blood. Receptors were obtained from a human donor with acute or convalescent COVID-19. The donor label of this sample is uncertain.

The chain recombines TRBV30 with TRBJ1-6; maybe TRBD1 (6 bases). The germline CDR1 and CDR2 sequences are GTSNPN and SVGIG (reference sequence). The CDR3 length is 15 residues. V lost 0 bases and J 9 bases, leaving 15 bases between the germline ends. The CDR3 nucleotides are TGTGCCTGGAGTGTACGGGCAGGGGTCAGTTCACCCCTCCACTTT. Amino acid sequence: CAWSVRAGVSSPLHF.

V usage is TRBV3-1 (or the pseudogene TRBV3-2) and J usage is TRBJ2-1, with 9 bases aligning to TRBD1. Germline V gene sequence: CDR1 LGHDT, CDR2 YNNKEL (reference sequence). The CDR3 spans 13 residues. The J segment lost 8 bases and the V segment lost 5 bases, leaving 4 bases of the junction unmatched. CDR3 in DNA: TGTGCCAGCAGCTTGACAGGGGGACATGAGCAGTTCTTC. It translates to CASSLTGGHEQFF.

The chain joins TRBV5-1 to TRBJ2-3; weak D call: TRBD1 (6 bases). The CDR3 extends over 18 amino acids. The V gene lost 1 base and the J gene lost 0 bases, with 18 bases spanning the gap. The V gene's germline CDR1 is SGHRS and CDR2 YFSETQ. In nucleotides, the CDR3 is TGCGCCAGCAGCTTGTCCCCATTGACAGGAGGAAGCACAGATACGCAGTATTTT. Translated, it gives CASSLSPLTGGSTDTQYF.

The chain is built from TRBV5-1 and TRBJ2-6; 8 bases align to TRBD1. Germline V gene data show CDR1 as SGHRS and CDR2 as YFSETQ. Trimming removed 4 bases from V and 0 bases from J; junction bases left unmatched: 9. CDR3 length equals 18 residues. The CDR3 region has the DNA TGCGCCAGCAGCATACTACAGGGGGTTGCCTCTGGGGCCAACGTCCTGACTTTC. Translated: CASSILQGVASGANVLTF.

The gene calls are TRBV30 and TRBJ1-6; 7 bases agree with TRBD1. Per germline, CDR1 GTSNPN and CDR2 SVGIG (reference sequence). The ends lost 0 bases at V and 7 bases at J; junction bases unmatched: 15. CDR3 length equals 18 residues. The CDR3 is CAWSVNRGRPSSNSPLHF. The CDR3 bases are TGTGCCTGGAGTGTAAACAGGGGCCGCCCATCCTCAAATTCACCCCTCCACTTT.

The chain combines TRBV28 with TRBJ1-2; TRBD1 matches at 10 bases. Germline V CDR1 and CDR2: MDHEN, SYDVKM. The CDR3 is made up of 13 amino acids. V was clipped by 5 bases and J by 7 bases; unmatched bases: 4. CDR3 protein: CASSTGTGVGYTF. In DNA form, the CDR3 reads TGTGCCAGCAGTACCGGGACAGGGGTTGGCTACACCTTC.

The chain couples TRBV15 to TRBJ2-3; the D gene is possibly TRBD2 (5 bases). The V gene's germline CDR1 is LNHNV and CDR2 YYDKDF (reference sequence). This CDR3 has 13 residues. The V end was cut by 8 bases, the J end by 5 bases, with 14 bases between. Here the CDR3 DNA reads TGTGCCACCGCCGTCATGGGGAGAGATACGCAGTATTTT. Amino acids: CATAVMGRDTQYF.

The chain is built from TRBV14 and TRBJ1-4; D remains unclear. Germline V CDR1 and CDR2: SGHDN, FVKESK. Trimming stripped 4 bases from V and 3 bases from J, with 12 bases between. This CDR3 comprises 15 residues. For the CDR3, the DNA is TGTGCCAGCAGCCGAGCCAGGTCGGCTAATGAAAAACTGTTTTTT. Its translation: CASSRARSANEKLFF.

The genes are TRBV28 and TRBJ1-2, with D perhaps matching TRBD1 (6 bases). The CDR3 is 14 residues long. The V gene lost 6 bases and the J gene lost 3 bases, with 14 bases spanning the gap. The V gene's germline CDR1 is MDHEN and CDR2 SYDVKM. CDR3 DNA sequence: TGTGCCAGCAGCCGATCACAGGGTTACTATGGCTACACCTTC. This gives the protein CASSRSQGYYGYTF.

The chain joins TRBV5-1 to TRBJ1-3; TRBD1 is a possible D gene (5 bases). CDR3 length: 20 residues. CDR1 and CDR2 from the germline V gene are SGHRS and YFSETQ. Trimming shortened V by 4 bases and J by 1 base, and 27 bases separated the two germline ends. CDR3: CASSPLKWGRGADSGNTIYF. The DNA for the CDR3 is TGCGCCAGCAGCCCCCTGAAATGGGGGAGGGGAGCGGATTCTGGAAACACCATATATTTT.

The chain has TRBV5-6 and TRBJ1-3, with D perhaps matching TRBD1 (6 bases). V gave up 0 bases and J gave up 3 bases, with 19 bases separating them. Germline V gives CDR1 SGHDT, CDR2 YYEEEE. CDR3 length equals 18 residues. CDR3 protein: CASSLGPPQGLGGNTIYF. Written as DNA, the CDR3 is TGTGCCAGCAGCTTGGGCCCCCCCCAGGGGCTAGGTGGAAACACCATATATTTT. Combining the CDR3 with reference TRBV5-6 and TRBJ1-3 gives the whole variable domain DAGVTQSPTHLIKTRGQQVTLRCSPKSGHDTVSWYQQALGQGPQFIFQYYEEEERQRGNFPDRFSGHQFPNYSSELNVNALLLGDSALYLCASSLGPPQGLGGNTIYFGEGSWLTVV.

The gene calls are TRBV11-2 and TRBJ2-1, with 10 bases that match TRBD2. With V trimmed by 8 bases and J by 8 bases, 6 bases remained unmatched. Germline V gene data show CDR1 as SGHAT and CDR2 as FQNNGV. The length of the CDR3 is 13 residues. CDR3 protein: CASLEAGGYEQFF. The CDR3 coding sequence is TGTGCCAGCCTGGAAGCGGGGGGGTATGAGCAGTTCTTC. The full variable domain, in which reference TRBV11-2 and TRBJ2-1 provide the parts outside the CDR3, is EAGVAQSPRYKIIEKRQSVAFWCNPISGHATLYWYQQILGQGPKLLIQFQNNGVVDDSQLPKDRFSAERLKGVDSTLKIQPAKLEDSAVYLCASLEAGGYEQFFGPGTRLTVL.

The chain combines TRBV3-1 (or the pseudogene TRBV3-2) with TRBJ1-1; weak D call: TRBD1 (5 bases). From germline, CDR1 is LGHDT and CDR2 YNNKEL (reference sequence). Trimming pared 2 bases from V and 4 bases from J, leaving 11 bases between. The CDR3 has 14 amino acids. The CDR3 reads CASSQRGRVTEAFF. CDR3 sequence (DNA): TGTGCCAGCAGCCAACGGGGGAGGGTCACTGAAGCTTTCTTT.

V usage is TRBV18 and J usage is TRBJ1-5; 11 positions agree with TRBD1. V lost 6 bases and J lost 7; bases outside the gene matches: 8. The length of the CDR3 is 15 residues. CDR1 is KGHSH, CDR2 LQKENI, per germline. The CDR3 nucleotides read TGTGCCAGCTCTCAGGGACAGGGGGTATTACAGCCCCAGCATTTT. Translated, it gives CASSQGQGVLQPQHF. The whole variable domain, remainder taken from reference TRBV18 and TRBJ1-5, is NAGVMQNPRHLVRRRGQEARLRCSPMKGHSHVYWYRQLPEEGLKFMVYLQKENIIDESGMPKERFSAEFPKEGPSILRIQQVVRGDSAAYFCASSQGQGVLQPQHFGDGTRLSIL.

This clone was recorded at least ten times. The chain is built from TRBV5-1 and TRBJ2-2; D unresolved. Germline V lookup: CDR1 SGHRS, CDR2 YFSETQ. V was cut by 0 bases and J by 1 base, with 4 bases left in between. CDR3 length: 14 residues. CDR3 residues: CASSLGRNTGELFF. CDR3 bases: TGCGCCAGCAGCTTGGGCAGGAACACCGGGGAGCTGTTTTTT.

This CDR3 is CASRSRTGHEQYV. In DNA, the CDR3 is TGTGCCAGCAGGAGTCGGACAGGGCACGAGCAGTACGTC. V gene TRBV6-5 combines with J gene TRBJ2-7; 8 nucleotides align to TRBD1. V lost 6 bases, J lost 5 bases, and 6 bases stayed unmatched. Looked up from germline, CDR1 is MNHEY and CDR2 is SVGAGI. This CDR3 has 13 amino acids.